This T cell receptor beta chain was recovered during a study of blood T cell repertoires in COVID-19. At the level of the study: COVID-19 samples collected from the United States, Italy and Spain covered acute and convalescent phases. T cells, B-cell-depleted T cells, or PBMCs provided the cDNA or gDNA that served as material.

Original handling: By means of reference gene primer amplification, nucleated cell counts were estimated. The protocol was immunoSEQ multiplex PCR, while the TCRdb copy is restricted to in-frame clones and leaves out a portion. The D gene and trimming were derived from the DNA, and the V and J assignments and clone size from that table. In the table there are about 120,000 clones, approximately 83% of which are singletons. This CDR3 has 10 amino acids. CDR1 is SQVTM, CDR2 ANQGSEA, per germline. Trimming removed 6 bases from V and 5 bases from J, with 7 bases in between. V usage is TRBV29-1 and J usage is TRBJ1-2; no clear D gene. This TCR derives from a man aged 60-69 years with acute or convalescent COVID-19. The material sequenced was peripheral blood. This CDR3 reads CSVRTYGYTF. CDR3 in DNA: TGCAGCGTGAGGACTTATGGCTACACCTTC.